The 29 T cell receptor beta chains given below trace back to one sample, sequenced in a study of T cells after yellow fever vaccination. TCRdb independently ran MiXCR on the 5' RACE reads; one entry per CDR3 protein. The data show around 150,000 distinct CDR3 sequences, 6% to 7.5% seen once. This sample comprised CD4+ T cells sorted from PBMCs, obtained around 5 days after the first yellow fever vaccination. All receptors come from a man younger than 30 who received the YFV17D yellow fever vaccine.

This clonotype was seen at least ten times. The chain employs TRBV20-1 and TRBJ2-3; 11 bases are a match to TRBD1. This CDR3 is 14 amino acids long. The germline CDR1 and CDR2 sequences are DFQATT and SNEGSKA (reference sequence). V trimming: 2 bases; J trimming: 3 bases; junction bases outside the gene matches: 1. DNA of the CDR3: TGCAGTGCTAGAAGGGACAGGGGGACAGATACGCAGTATTTT. This gives the protein CSARRDRGTDTQYF.

At least ten counts were recorded for this clonotype. The chain links TRBV11-2 to TRBJ2-7; D is undetermined. Germline V gene sequence: CDR1 SGHAT, CDR2 FQNNGV. The CDR3 is made up of 13 amino acids. V was trimmed by 1 base and J by 4 bases, leaving 8 bases between them. The CDR3 DNA follows: TGTGCCAGCAGCTTAGTCAAGGGATACGAGCAGTACGTC. Its translation is CASSLVKGYEQYV.

Of note for this clonotype: This may arise from a read error, as a much more abundant clone is one base away. V usage is TRBV4-3 and J usage is TRBJ2-4; TRBD1 matches 9 bases. The CDR3 is made up of 15 amino acids. Germline V CDR1 and CDR2: LGHNA, YSLEER. Trimming took 4 bases from V and 8 from J; bases not matched to a gene: 9. CDR3 residues: CASSPGTGLLDIQYF. The CDR3 region has the DNA TGCGCCAGCAGCCCCGGGACAGGGCTTCTAGACATTCAGTACTTC.

The V and J genes are TRBV5-1 and TRBJ1-2; D unclear. CDR1 SGHRS and CDR2 YFSETQ come from the germline V gene. This CDR3 comprises 14 residues. V lost 0 bases to trimming and J lost 4 bases, with 10 bases between them. As DNA, the CDR3 is TGCGCCAGCAGCTTGGAGAACGGACGCTATGGCTACACCTTC. It yields the protein CASSLENGRYGYTF.

This chain links TRBV12-3 or TRBV12-4 with TRBJ2-1; D call uncertain. Trimming took 4 bases from V and 2 from J, leaving 12 bases between them. This CDR3 region has 15 residues. The CDR3 nucleotides read TGTGCCAGCAGTTATCGGACCCCGACCTACAATGAGCAGTTCTTC. Its translation: CASSYRTPTYNEQFF.

This clonotype was counted between two and nine times. V gene TRBV6-5 combines with J gene TRBJ2-2; D is perhaps TRBD2 (7 bases). Germline V lookup: CDR1 MNHEY, CDR2 SVGAGI. Trimming left V 3 bases short and J 4 bases short, with 18 bases between. The CDR3 totals 17 residues. The CDR3 nucleotides read TGTGCCAGCAGTTATAACGCGGGGGCAGGGGTCACCGGGGAGCTGTTTTTT. This sequence encodes CASSYNAGAGVTGELFF.

This chain uses TRBV20-1 with TRBJ2-3; D gene uncertain. The CDR3 is 15 residues long. Trimming shortened V by 1 base and J by 6 bases, and 17 bases separated the two germline ends. Germline-derived CDR1 and CDR2 are DFQATT and SNEGSKA (reference sequence). DNA for the CDR3: TGCAGTGCTAGAGCCAGACACCGATTTTATGATACGCAGTATTTT. It specifies CSARARHRFYDTQYF.

Concerning this clonotype itself: The junction departs from the called germline gene at one end, perhaps through a read error. V and J are TRBV7-2 and TRBJ1-5; no reliable D call. The germline CDR1 and CDR2 sequences are SGHTA and FQGNSA. CDR3 length equals 14 residues. The CDR3: CASDWSWSKQPQHF. CDR3 nucleotide sequence: TGTGCCAGCGACTGGTCTTGGAGCAAGCAGCCCCAGCATTTT.

The chain links TRBV28 to TRBJ1-2, with D uncertain. V was clipped by 7 bases and J by 4 bases, with 4 bases between them. Looked up from germline, CDR1 is MDHEN and CDR2 is SYDVKM. The length of the CDR3 is 10 residues. CDR3: CASKGYGYTF. The CDR3 DNA reads as TGTGCCAGCAAAGGCTATGGCTACACCTTC.

This clonotype was seen ten or more times. This chain links TRBV27 with TRBJ1-6; D ambiguous. The germline CDR1 and CDR2 sequences are MNHEY and SMNVEV (reference sequence). V lost 5 bases to trimming and J lost 7 bases, with 18 bases between them. CDR3 length: 16 residues. In DNA, the CDR3 is TGTGCCAGCAGTACTCTCTGGACGGGAGAAAATTCACCCCTCCACTTT. Its translation: CASSTLWTGENSPLHF.

This clonotype was seen ten or more times. CDR3: CSARPSGTSYNEQFF. The DNA for the CDR3 is TGCAGTGCTAGACCAAGCGGGACGTCCTACAATGAGCAGTTCTTC. The V call is TRBV20-1, the J call TRBJ2-1, with 7 bases matching TRBD2. J gave up 1 base and V 2 bases, and 5 bases lay outside the gene matches. Germline V CDR1 and CDR2: DFQATT, SNEGSKA (reference sequence). The CDR3 totals 15 residues.

V gene TRBV9 combines with J gene TRBJ2-5; TRBD2 aligns across 7 bases. The CDR3 runs 16 residues. Unmatched junction bases numbered 7, after V lost 0 bases and J lost 2 bases. CDR1 is SGDLS, CDR2 YYNGEE, per germline. This chain's CDR3 is CASSVDPSGAQETQYF. As DNA, the CDR3 is TGTGCCAGCAGCGTAGATCCGAGCGGGGCTCAAGAGACCCAGTACTTC.

This clonotype was seen a handful of times. The rearrangement links TRBV25-1 to TRBJ2-5, with a tentative D call TRBD2 (5 bases). The CDR3 runs 12 residues. From germline, CDR1 is MGHDK and CDR2 SYGVNS. Trimming left V 4 bases short and J 4 bases short, with 7 bases between. The CDR3 sequence: CASSARGETQYF. Written as DNA, the CDR3 is TGTGCCAGCAGTGCCCGGGGAGAGACCCAGTACTTC.

This chain links TRBV18 with TRBJ1-1; no clear D. The CDR3 has 13 amino acids. The V gene's germline CDR1 is KGHSH and CDR2 LQKENI. Trimming removed 0 bases from V and 1 base from J, with 3 bases in between. The CDR3 DNA sequence: TGTGCCAGCTCACCACCCGGGAACACTGAAGCTTTCTTT. Translated, it gives CASSPPGNTEAFF.

Only a few counts were recorded for this clonotype. The rearrangement links TRBV5-1 to TRBJ2-3; D call uncertain. This CDR3 has 15 residues. Germline V gives CDR1 SGHRS, CDR2 YFSETQ. The V end was cut by 2 bases, the J end by 4 bases, with 14 bases between. The CDR3 bases are TGCGCCAGCAGCTTAAACGATAGGGTCCCAGATACGCAGTATTTT. It yields the protein CASSLNDRVPDTQYF.

With regard to this clonotype: It may be a read error: a sequence one base away is much more abundant. This chain connects TRBV11-2 to TRBJ2-1; 12 bases map to TRBD2. The CDR3 length is 18 residues. Germline CDR1 SGHAT, CDR2 FQNNGV. The CDR3 region has the DNA TGTGCCGGCAGCTTAGATCCCACTAGCGGGGGGCGATACAATGAGCAGTTCTTC. Its translation is CAGSLDPTSGGRYNEQFF. Full variable domain (outside the CDR3, taken from reference TRBV11-2 and TRBJ2-1): EAGVAQSPRYKIIEKRQSVAFWCNPISGHATLYWYQQILGQGPKLLIQFQNNGVVDDSQLPKDRFSAERLKGVDSTLKIQPAKLEDSAVYLCAGSLDPTSGGRYNEQFFGPGTRLTVL.

This clonotype was counted at least ten times. The rearrangement links TRBV7-2 to TRBJ1-1; D gene ambiguous. In germline, CDR1 is SGHTA, CDR2 FQGNSA. The CDR3 runs to 13 residues. V gave up 3 bases and J gave up 1 base, with 6 bases separating them. CDR3 loop: CASSLSGNTEAFF. CDR3 DNA: TGTGCCAGCAGCTTGTCAGGGAACACTGAAGCTTTCTTT.

The chain has TRBV4-3 and TRBJ2-2; TRBD1 or TRBD2 may be the D gene (5 bases each). Germline V gene sequence: CDR1 LGHNA, CDR2 YSLEER. This CDR3 comprises 15 residues. The V end was cut by 4 bases, the J end by 0 bases, with 9 bases between. In DNA form, the CDR3 reads TGCGCCAGCAGCCGAGGGGTCACGAACACCGGGGAGCTGTTTTTT. It codes for CASSRGVTNTGELFF.

This clonotype came up many times. The CDR3 spells CASSSDFTDTQYF. The CDR3, as DNA: TGCGCCAGCAGCTCGGACTTCACAGATACGCAGTATTTT. The chain has TRBV5-1 and TRBJ2-3; tentatively, D is TRBD2 (5 bases). This CDR3 has 13 amino acids. Trimming stripped 3 bases from V and 2 bases from J, with 7 bases between. The V gene's germline CDR1 is SGHRS and CDR2 YFSETQ. The whole variable domain, filled in from reference TRBV5-1 and TRBJ2-3, reads KAGVTQTPRYLIKTRGQQVTLSCSPISGHRSVSWYQQTPGQGLQFLFEYFSETQRNKGNFPGRFSGRQFSNSRSEMNVSTLELGDSALYLCASSSDFTDTQYFGPGTRLTVL.

On this clonotype itself: Being one base from a much bigger clone, this may be a read error. The chain is built from TRBV18 and TRBJ2-7, with TRBD1 identical over 7 bases. CDR3 length: 14 residues. V gave up 6 bases and J gave up 6 bases; unmatched junction bases: 11. Germline V CDR1 and CDR2: KGHSH, LQKENI. CDR3 in amino acids: CASSGPDRRGEQYF. For the CDR3, the DNA is TGTGCCAGCTCGGGGCCGGACAGGCGCGGCGAGCAGTACTTC.

This clonotype was recorded many times. The chain recombines TRBV11-1 with TRBJ2-3; maybe TRBD2 (6 bases). Germline-derived CDR1 and CDR2 are SGHAT and FQDESV (reference sequence). The V end was cut by 5 bases, the J end by 0 bases, with 9 bases between. The CDR3 has 14 residues. As DNA, the CDR3 is TGTGCCAGCAGCCCGGGGGTTAGCACAGATACGCAGTATTTT. Translated, it gives CASSPGVSTDTQYF.

This clonotype was observed many times. The chain has TRBV20-1 and TRBJ2-7; possible D gene TRBD2, 6 bases. Trimming pared 6 bases from V and 5 bases from J, leaving 14 bases between. CDR1 and CDR2 from the germline V gene are DFQATT and SNEGSKA (reference sequence). The CDR3 contains 12 residues. DNA for the CDR3: TGCAGTGCCGGACGGGGGACGAACGAGCAGTACGTC. It codes for CSAGRGTNEQYV.

Details on this clonotype: The conserved phenylalanine or tryptophan is not found at the CDR3 terminus, so this likely reflects a read error. V is TRBV7-2 and J is TRBJ2-3, with D perhaps matching TRBD2 (6 bases). The CDR3 length is 15 residues. The V end was cut by 7 bases, the J end by 5 bases, with 19 bases between. The germline CDR1 and CDR2 sequences are SGHTA and FQGNSA. The CDR3 nucleotides are TGTGCCAGCAACCCTTACAATTCGGGGGAAGATACGCAGTATCTT. This translates into CASNPYNSGEDTQYL.

This clonotype was observed at least ten times. The chain employs TRBV7-9 and TRBJ1-5; D uncertain. V was pared by 4 bases and J by 4 bases, with 11 bases between. CDR1 SEHNR and CDR2 FQNEAQ come from the germline V gene (reference sequence). CDR3 length: 14 residues. The CDR3 DNA follows: TGTGCCAGCAGCTACGAAGAGGGAAATCAGCCCCAGCATTTT. Encoded protein: CASSYEEGNQPQHF.

The CDR3 nucleotides are TGTGCCAGCAGCTCCCCGACAGGGGGTGGCTACAATGAGCAGTTCTTC. It yields the protein CASSSPTGGGYNEQFF. V usage is TRBV5-4 and J usage is TRBJ2-1, with TRBD1 matching 9 bases. Unmatched junction bases numbered 7, after V lost 3 bases and J lost 3 bases. The length of the CDR3 is 16 residues. Germline CDR1 reads SGHNT; CDR2 reads YYREEE (reference sequence).

This clonotype was picked up many times. The chain uses TRBV7-9 and TRBJ2-3; 11 nucleotides line up with TRBD2. The V gene's germline CDR1 is SEHNR and CDR2 FQNEAQ (reference sequence). The CDR3 has 15 amino acids. Trimming removed 5 bases from V and 4 bases from J; junction bases left unmatched: 5. CDR3 nucleotide sequence: TGTGCCAGCAGCAATCTAGCGGGGGGCTCAGATACGCAGTATTTT. Translation: CASSNLAGGSDTQYF.

The chain couples TRBV28 to TRBJ1-6; 7 nucleotides match TRBD1. The CDR3 has 16 residues. CDR1 is MDHEN and CDR2 is SYDVKM in the germline V gene. Trimming cost V 6 bases and J 10 bases; bases outside gene matches: 15. In DNA form, the CDR3 reads TGTGCCAGCAGAGATGACCAGCAGGGGGTCGCCTCACCCCTCCACTTT. Its protein is CASRDDQQGVASPLHF.

This clonotype was observed at least ten times. V gene TRBV5-5 combines with J gene TRBJ2-7; D is uncertain. The CDR3 has 15 amino acids. The germline CDR1 and CDR2 sequences are SGHKS and YYEKEE (reference sequence). V was shortened by 0 bases and J by 6 bases, with 16 bases between the two germline ends. The CDR3 reads CASSLGTPMRGEQYF. The CDR3 coding sequence is TGTGCCAGCAGCTTGGGGACCCCCATGAGAGGCGAGCAGTACTTC.

Many counts were recorded for this clonotype. The chain carries TRBV2 and TRBJ1-5; 8 nucleotides align to TRBD1. The junction had 11 bases not matched to a gene; V was cut back by 2 bases and J by 11 bases. This CDR3 contains 15 residues. CDR1 and CDR2 from the germline V gene are SNHLY and FYNNEI. As DNA, the CDR3 is TGTGCCAGCAGTGAATGGGAGACAGGGGCCTCTACCCAGCATTTT. It yields the protein CASSEWETGASTQHF.